The 27 T cell receptor beta chains below all came from one sample that was sequenced in a study of T cell responses to AZD1222 COVID-19 vaccine. TCRdb's table, derived via immunoSEQ multiplex PCR, lists solely in-frame clones and lacks some. The sample shows 130,000 or so clones, approximately 93% of them seen only once. Sequences were derived from peripheral blood, sampled on day 0 of MenACWY control vaccination. The receptors come from an adult in good health.

The V and J genes are TRBV5-4 and TRBJ2-3; the D gene is possibly TRBD1 (5 bases). Germline V lookup: CDR1 SGHNT, CDR2 YYREEE (reference sequence). CDR3 length: 14 residues. Trimming took 0 bases from V and 2 from J, leaving 7 bases between them. CDR3 loop: CASSLGQYTDTQYF. The DNA for the CDR3 is TGTGCCAGCAGCTTGGGACAGTACACAGATACGCAGTATTTT.

CDR3 amino acids: CASSQDYGGGVSDEQYF. As DNA, the CDR3 is TGCGCCAGCAGCCAAGATTACGGTGGGGGGGTTTCCGACGAGCAGTACTTC. The genes are TRBV4-3 and TRBJ2-7, with 7 bases identical to TRBD2. CDR1 is LGHNA, CDR2 YSLEER, per germline. V lost 0 bases, J lost 5 bases, and 13 bases stayed unmatched. The CDR3 sequence is 17 residues long.

The chain couples TRBV6-5 to TRBJ1-1; maybe TRBD1 (6 bases). CDR1 MNHEY and CDR2 SVGAGI come from the germline V gene. The CDR3 is 14 amino acids. The V end was cut by 7 bases, the J end by 10 bases, with 22 bases between. As DNA, the CDR3 is TGTGCCAGCACCCCCGCCGGGAGACAGGTTTCAGCTTTCTTT. As protein: CASTPAGRQVSAFF.

This sequence joins TRBV6-1 and TRBJ2-7; D is undetermined. V dropped 0 bases and J dropped 1 base, with 4 bases sitting between them. The CDR3 runs 13 residues. Germline CDR1 MNHNS, CDR2 SASEGT. CDR3 region: CASSEAHSYEQYF. For the CDR3, the DNA is TGTGCCAGCAGTGAAGCACATTCCTACGAGCAGTACTTC.

CDR3 region: CASSLDRGLYTEAFF. Written as DNA, the CDR3 is TGTGCCAGCAGCTTGGACAGGGGGTTGTATACTGAAGCTTTCTTT. The rearrangement links TRBV5-4 to TRBJ1-1; 8 bases are shared with TRBD1. Germline CDR1 reads SGHNT; CDR2 reads YYREEE (reference sequence). J lost 5 bases, V lost 0 bases, and 6 bases had no gene match. The CDR3 contains 15 residues.

Notes on this clone: One junction end disagrees with the germline gene, perhaps due to a read error. The chain is built from TRBV24-1 and TRBJ2-3; 8 bases map to TRBD2. The CDR3 extends over 15 amino acids. The germline gives CDR1 KGHDR, CDR2 SFDVKD. CDR3 nucleotides: TGTGCCACCGGTGAATTAGCGGGAAGAACAGATACGCAGTATTTT. As protein: CATGELAGRTDTQYF.

V is TRBV24-1 and J is TRBJ2-1; D is ambiguous. This CDR3 has 11 residues. V lost 4 bases and J 7 bases, leaving 4 bases between the germline ends. Germline values: CDR1 KGHDR, CDR2 SFDVKD. As DNA, the CDR3 is TGTGCCACCAGTGACTATAATGAGCAGTTCTTC. Translated: CATSDYNEQFF.

This rearrangement joins TRBV5-5 to TRBJ2-5, with a possible D match to TRBD2 (6 bases). V was clipped by 2 bases and J by 1 base, with 9 bases between them. This CDR3 comprises 14 residues. Germline CDR1 is SGHKS and CDR2 is YYEKEE (reference sequence). The CDR3 protein is CASSLGGFQETQYF. The CDR3 DNA reads TGTGCCAGCAGCTTAGGAGGGTTCCAAGAGACCCAGTACTTC. Drawing the rest from reference TRBV5-5 and TRBJ2-5, the complete variable domain is DAGVTQSPTHLIKTRGQQVTLRCSPISGHKSVSWYQQVLGQGPQFIFQYYEKEERGRGNFPDRFSARQFPNYSSELNVNALLLGDSALYLCASSLGGFQETQYFGPGTRLLVL.

The CDR3 region is CASSVGTKPQETQYF. The CDR3 coding sequence is TGTGCCAGCAGCGTAGGTACTAAGCCCCAAGAGACCCAGTACTTC. V is TRBV9 and J is TRBJ2-5; D is unclear. CDR1 and CDR2 from the germline V gene are SGDLS and YYNGEE. The CDR3 loop spans 15 amino acids. V was pared by 0 bases and J by 1 base, with 10 bases between.

The chain couples TRBV5-1 to TRBJ1-1; no clear D. The ends were cut back, 4 bases at V and 1 base at J, with 14 bases in the middle. The germline V gene encodes CDR1 SGHRS and CDR2 YFSETQ. The CDR3 runs 15 residues. The CDR3 coding sequence is TGCGCCAGCAGCCTAAACGCCAATGGGAACACTGAAGCTTTCTTT. Translated: CASSLNANGNTEAFF.

The rearrangement links TRBV2 to TRBJ1-6; D unclear. CDR3 length: 13 amino acids. Trimming stripped 3 bases from V and 11 bases from J, with 11 bases between. In germline, CDR1 is SNHLY, CDR2 FYNNEI. The chain's CDR3 is CASSERLGTPLHF. The CDR3 DNA is TGTGCCAGCAGTGAGAGGCTCGGGACACCCCTCCACTTT.

The chain is built from TRBV5-1 and TRBJ1-2; D is uncertain. The germline V gene encodes CDR1 SGHRS and CDR2 YFSETQ. The germline V and J ends were trimmed by 0 bases and 7 bases, with 19 bases remaining between them. The CDR3 is made up of 16 amino acids. CDR3 sequence reads: CASSLGLWAVVGGYTF. The CDR3 nucleotides read TGCGCCAGCAGCTTGGGCCTTTGGGCGGTAGTAGGTGGCTACACCTTC.

This chain links TRBV7-9 with TRBJ1-4; D is undetermined. The CDR3 runs to 14 residues. Germline-derived CDR1 and CDR2 are SEHNR and FQNEAQ (reference sequence). Trimming took 5 bases from V and 0 from J, leaving 7 bases between them. The CDR3: CASSRMATNEKLFF. The CDR3 DNA reads TGTGCCAGCAGCCGGATGGCAACTAATGAAAAACTGTTTTTT.

This chain joins TRBV19 and TRBJ2-1, with 16 bases fitting TRBD2. CDR3 length: 18 amino acids. J was trimmed by 1 base and V by 5 bases; bases with no gene match: 5. CDR1 and CDR2 from the germline V gene are LNHDA and SQIVND (reference sequence). The DNA of the CDR3 is TGTGCCAGTAGTCCGGGGACTAGCGGGAGGGGGTCCTACAATGAGCAGTTCTTC. This sequence encodes CASSPGTSGRGSYNEQFF.

The chain combines TRBV19 with TRBJ1-5; perhaps TRBD1 as D (5 bases). V was trimmed by 4 bases and J by 0 bases, leaving 13 bases between them. The CDR3 contains 16 residues. CDR1 LNHDA and CDR2 SQIVND come from the germline V gene (reference sequence). This chain's CDR3 is CASSTLGGFSNQPQHF. The CDR3 nucleotides are TGTGCCAGTAGTACCCTGGGGGGATTTAGCAATCAGCCCCAGCATTTT.

This clone has a single count. The rearrangement uses TRBV5-4 and TRBJ1-1; D is uncertain. Trimming took off 3 bases at V and 3 bases at J, with 21 bases between the two ends. The CDR3 runs 17 residues. Germline values: CDR1 SGHNT, CDR2 YYREEE (reference sequence). CDR3 coding DNA: TGTGCCAGCAGCTCCCTTCTGAGCGGACGGGTCCACACTGAAGCTTTCTTT. As protein: CASSSLLSGRVHTEAFF.

The chain has TRBV11-2 and TRBJ1-3; D is possibly TRBD1 (6 bases). Germline assignment: CDR1 SGHAT and CDR2 FQNNGV. V was cut by 1 base and J by 2 bases, with 9 bases left in between. The CDR3 spans 15 residues. This CDR3 reads CASSLGGTPGNTIYF. The CDR3 DNA reads TGTGCCAGCAGCTTAGGCGGGACACCTGGAAACACCATATATTTT.

The chain links TRBV4-2 to TRBJ1-2; D unclear. Germline V CDR1 and CDR2: LGHNA, YNFKEQ. The V gene lost 4 bases and the J gene lost 0 bases, with 6 bases spanning the gap. There are 13 residues in the CDR3. CDR3 DNA: TGTGCCAGCAGCCCCCCAGCTAACTATGGCTACACCTTC. Amino acid sequence: CASSPPANYGYTF.

The gene calls are TRBV18 and TRBJ2-1, with a tentative D call TRBD2 (5 bases). Germline-derived CDR1 and CDR2 are KGHSH and LQKENI. The CDR3 is 13 amino acids. Between the trimmed V and J ends, which lost 5 bases and 3 bases, there was a span of 8 bases. The CDR3 coding sequence is TGTGCCAGCTCAGAACGGGGCTACAATGAGCAGTTCTTC. It encodes CASSERGYNEQFF.

The chain is built from TRBV6-5 and TRBJ2-1, with TRBD1 matching 9 bases. Trimming removed 7 bases from V and 6 bases from J; junction bases left unmatched: 10. Per germline, CDR1 MNHEY and CDR2 SVGAGI. This CDR3 is 15 amino acids long. The chain's CDR3 is CASTVGTGTSNEQFF. DNA for the CDR3: TGTGCCAGCACAGTCGGGACAGGGACCAGCAATGAGCAGTTCTTC.

The chain employs TRBV5-4 and TRBJ1-1, with 8 nucleotides matching TRBD1. The germline V gene encodes CDR1 SGHNT and CDR2 YYREEE (reference sequence). V lost 0 bases and J lost 0; bases outside the gene matches: 4. The CDR3 runs 16 residues. CDR3 coding DNA: TGTGCCAGCAGCTTGGCTGGGGGACAGGTGAACACTGAAGCTTTCTTT. Residues: CASSLAGGQVNTEAFF.

The chain couples TRBV6-5 to TRBJ1-4, with D possibly TRBD1 on 5 matching bases. The V gene lost 5 bases and the J gene lost 2 bases, with 9 bases spanning the gap. CDR3 length: 14 amino acids. Per germline, CDR1 MNHEY and CDR2 SVGAGI. The CDR3 loop reads CASSPGHTNEKLFF. The CDR3 nucleotides are TGTGCCAGCAGTCCCGGACATACTAATGAAAAACTGTTTTTT.

CDR3 coding DNA: TGCGCCAGCAGCCAAGAACGATCGACGGGCTCCTACAATGAGCAGTTCTTC. Its protein product is CASSQERSTGSYNEQFF. V gene TRBV4-1 combines with J gene TRBJ2-1; no reliable D call. This CDR3 has 17 amino acids. CDR1 is MGHRA and CDR2 is YSYEKL in the germline V gene. V lost 0 bases to trimming and J lost 0 bases, with 12 bases between them.

This clone showed up just once. The chain joins TRBV28 to TRBJ1-6; D may be TRBD1 (5 bases). V was shortened by 6 bases and J by 10 bases, with 16 bases between the two germline ends. The CDR3 runs to 14 residues. CDR1 is MDHEN, CDR2 SYDVKM, per germline. CDR3 nucleotide sequence: TGTGCCAGCAGGGGTGGCAGGGTTAAATCACCCCTCCACTTT. Translated: CASRGGRVKSPLHF.

V and J are TRBV4-1 and TRBJ1-2, with 8 positions matching TRBD1. Unmatched junction bases numbered 5, after V lost 2 bases and J lost 6 bases. CDR1 is MGHRA and CDR2 is YSYEKL in the germline V gene. The CDR3 runs 14 residues. In DNA, the CDR3 is TGCGCCAGCAGCCAAACAGGGGGGCCAAATGGCTACACCTTC. Residues: CASSQTGGPNGYTF.

The CDR3 protein is CASSYSGGSTEAFF. DNA of the CDR3: TGTGCCAGCAGTTACTCGGGGGGGAGCACTGAAGCTTTCTTT. The rearrangement joins TRBV6-5 to TRBJ1-1; a possible D gene is TRBD1 (5 bases). This CDR3 contains 14 residues. The germline gives CDR1 MNHEY, CDR2 SVGAGI. Trimming took off 0 bases at V and 4 bases at J, with 9 bases between the two ends.

This sequence joins TRBV13 and TRBJ2-5; 12 bases agree with TRBD1. The junction had 1 base not matched to a gene; V was cut back by 5 bases and J by 0 bases. The germline V gene encodes CDR1 PRHDT and CDR2 FYEKMQ (reference sequence). The CDR3 extends over 15 amino acids. CDR3 protein: CASSGDRGHQETQYF. The CDR3 DNA is TGTGCCAGCAGCGGGGACAGGGGGCACCAAGAGACCCAGTACTTC.